Below, 10 T cell receptor beta chains from the same sample are listed, as sequenced in a study of OX40 agonist ivuxolimab in advanced cancers. Produced via immunoSEQ multiplex PCR; TCRdb's table is partial and in-frame only. The sample holds approximately 42,000 clones, over 75% seen once. The sequences come from CD4+ or CD8+ T cells sorted from blood, collected in a trial of the OX40 agonist ivuxolimab. The receptor source for this set is an adult with an advanced solid tumor such as melanoma, head and neck, liver or kidney cancer.

The chain has TRBV7-2 and TRBJ2-3, with 14 nucleotides matching TRBD2. J gave up 10 bases and V 0 bases, and 15 bases lay outside the gene matches. Germline V lookup: CDR1 SGHTA, CDR2 FQGNSA. The CDR3 length is 19 residues. The CDR3 reads CASSLALVTSGGAWGSQYF. The CDR3 DNA is TGTGCCAGCAGCTTAGCGCTAGTGACTAGCGGGGGGGCTTGGGGATCGCAGTATTTT.

This chain connects TRBV6-1 to TRBJ1-6; TRBD1 might be the D (5 bases). The CDR3 is 14 residues long. CDR1 and CDR2 (germline): MNHNS, SASEGT. Between the trimmed V and J ends, which lost 2 bases and 4 bases, there was a span of 6 bases. In nucleotides, the CDR3 is TGTGCCAGCAGTGAATGGGGGTATAATTCACCCCTCCACTTT. It translates to CASSEWGYNSPLHF.

V is TRBV2 and J is TRBJ2-5; D remains unclear. V dropped 6 bases and J dropped 4 bases, with 15 bases sitting between them. The CDR3 sequence is 14 residues long. Germline CDR1 and CDR2: SNHLY and FYNNEI. The CDR3 coding sequence is TGTGCCAGCAGGGGTAGTGGGTGGCGAGAGACCCAGTACTTC. Its translation is CASRGSGWRETQYF.

The chain carries TRBV28 and TRBJ1-2; no clear D. Germline CDR1 and CDR2: MDHEN and SYDVKM. The CDR3 spans 16 residues. V lost 5 bases and J lost 6, with 22 bases in between. CDR3 sequence: CASSQSGERGIDGYTF. As DNA, the CDR3 is TGTGCCAGCAGTCAATCCGGGGAGCGAGGGATCGATGGCTACACCTTC.

The chain is built from TRBV28 and TRBJ1-3, with unresolved D. The CDR3 spans 19 residues. Trimming stripped 4 bases from V and 4 bases from J, with 26 bases between. Germline V CDR1 and CDR2: MDHEN, SYDVKM. CDR3 DNA: TGTGCCAGCAGTTCATTGCACCGGGAGATCCTTAGGACCGGAAACACCATATATTTT. As protein: CASSSLHREILRTGNTIYF. Using reference TRBV28 and TRBJ1-3 for the parts outside the CDR3, the full variable domain is DVKVTQSSRYLVKRTGEKVFLECVQDMDHENMFWYRQDPGLGLRLIYFSYDVKMKEKGDIPEGYSVSREKKERFSLILESASTNQTSMYLCASSSLHREILRTGNTIYFGEGSWLTVV.

This clone has a single count. V and J are TRBV27 and TRBJ1-5; no firm D call. Germline loops: CDR1 MNHEY, CDR2 SMNVEV (reference sequence). Trimming pared 4 bases from V and 6 bases from J, leaving 16 bases between. The length of the CDR3 is 15 residues. Here the CDR3 DNA reads TGTGCCAGCAGTTCCTCTTATAGGGAGGGTCAGCCCCAGCATTTT. It translates to CASSSSYREGQPQHF.

The rearrangement links TRBV11-2 to TRBJ2-7; D is uncertain. The CDR3 loop spans 13 amino acids. Between the trimmed V and J ends, which lost 2 bases and 6 bases, there was a span of 11 bases. CDR1 SGHAT and CDR2 FQNNGV come from the germline V gene. The CDR3 coding sequence is TGTGCCAGCAGCTTAACGGGCAGTTTCGAGCAGTACGTC. This gives the protein CASSLTGSFEQYV.

This chain joins TRBV5-4 and TRBJ1-5; no definite D call. The CDR3 has 13 residues. Germline CDR1 is SGHNT and CDR2 is YYREEE (reference sequence). V was pared by 0 bases and J by 7 bases, with 8 bases between. The DNA for the CDR3 is TGTGCCAGCAGCTTGGGAACAGCCCAGCCCCAGCATTTT. This sequence encodes CASSLGTAQPQHF.

This clone was seen once. V and J are TRBV7-2 and TRBJ1-2; D remains ambiguous. CDR3 size: 16 residues. Looked up from germline, CDR1 is SGHTA and CDR2 is FQGNSA. V was clipped by 10 bases and J by 4 bases, with 25 bases between them. The DNA for the CDR3 is TGTGCCAACACCCCTGGGCCTGGTGGAGGGATCTATGGCTACACCTTC. It translates to CANTPGPGGGIYGYTF.

V gene TRBV28 combines with J gene TRBJ1-5, with unresolved D. The CDR3 is 14 amino acids. V was cut by 7 bases and J by 6 bases, with 16 bases left in between. The germline V gene encodes CDR1 MDHEN and CDR2 SYDVKM. CDR3 residues: CASIGQVRGQPQHF. The CDR3 DNA sequence: TGTGCCAGCATCGGGCAGGTCAGAGGTCAGCCCCAGCATTTT.